This is a list of T cell receptor beta chains from one sample in a study of T cells in localized non-small cell lung cancer. TCRdb keeps only in-frame clones here, not all; method: immunoSEQ multiplex PCR. Found here are about 16,000 clones, roughly 82% of them singletons; the top ten hold roughly 33%. The sample in question was peripheral blood, obtained before any cancer treatment. The receptors shown here come from a male donor aged 60 or over with stage I lung adenocarcinoma. Both conserved end residues are part of each CDR3. D genes are given only for firm matches. Expanded clones get a size class; other rows say once, few or many, or leave the size out.

>.|.|TRBJ2-5|TRBV11-3
CASSLGLSGEETQYF
TGTGCCAGCAGCTTAGGATTGTCAGGGGAGGAGACCCAGTACTTC
>TRBD2|.|TRBJ2-2|TRBV5-1
CASSTRTSGDPGELFF
TGCGCCAGCAGCACCCGGACTAGCGGGGACCCCGGGGAGCTGTTTTTT
>.|.|TRBJ1-1|TRBV11-2
CASSSRDRGLNTEAFF
TGTGCCAGCAGCTCCCGGGATCGGGGGTTGAACACTGAAGCTTTCTTT
>TRBD1|.|TRBJ2-5|TRBV6-5
CASRQGVQETQYF
TGTGCCAGCCGACAGGGGGTCCAAGAGACCCAGTACTTC
>.|.|TRBJ1-2|TRBV21-1
CASNPRGVEADDGYTF
TGTGCCAGCAACCCCCGGGGGGTGGAGGCGGATGATGGCTACACCTTC
>.|.|TRBJ2-1|TRBV5-8
CASSLDYNPYNEQFF
TGTGCCAGCAGTTTAGACTACAATCCCTACAATGAGCAGTTCTTC
>.|.|TRBJ1-3|TRBV2
CASRGEGGAGNTIYF
TGTGCCAGCAGGGGCGAAGGTGGGGCTGGAAACACCATATATTTT
>.|.|TRBJ2-5|TRBV7-3
CASSLDWGTQYF
TGTGCCAGCAGCTTGGACTGGGGGACCCAGTACTTC
>.|few|TRBJ2-3|TRBV6-4
CASSDRASTDTQYF
TGTGCCAGCAGTGATAGGGCTAGCACAGATACGCAGTATTTT
>TRBD1|.|TRBJ2-7|TRBV5-1
CASSPSSGQGAHEQYF
TGCGCCAGCAGCCCCTCATCGGGACAGGGAGCCCACGAGCAGTACTTC
>TRBD1|.|TRBJ2-4|TRBV6-5
CASSQPGQAQYF
TGTGCCAGCAGTCAACCTGGACAGGCCCAGTACTTC
>TRBD1|.|TRBJ1-5|TRBV19
CASIGQAVNQPQHF
TGTGCCAGTATAGGACAGGCAGTCAATCAGCCCCAGCATTTT
>.|.|TRBJ1-4|TRBV10-3
CAISPRDFEKLFF
TGTGCCATCAGTCCCCGGGACTTCGAAAAACTGTTTTTT